A single sample gave rise to the 11 T cell receptor beta chains below, sequenced in a study of blood T cell repertoires in COVID-19. Some clones are missing from TCRdb's copy, which holds only in-frame ones; the method was immunoSEQ multiplex PCR. The sample lists 65,000 to 90,000 clones, 60% to 80% occurring once. Sequenced sample: peripheral blood. These TCRs come from a man aged 70 or older with active or convalescent COVID-19.

The chain recombines TRBV29-1 with TRBJ1-1; 7 positions match TRBD1. V was clipped by 6 bases and J by 7 bases; unmatched bases: 11. The CDR3 totals 13 residues. Looked up from germline, CDR1 is SQVTM and CDR2 is ANQGSEA. CDR3 sequence: CSVHLTGLGEAFF. As DNA, the CDR3 is TGCAGCGTCCATCTGACAGGGCTAGGTGAAGCTTTCTTT.

As concerns this clone: The junction departs from the called germline gene at one end, perhaps through a read error. The chain couples TRBV7-7 to TRBJ2-2; the match to TRBD1 covers 8 bases. Germline CDR1 SSHAT, CDR2 FNYEAQ (reference sequence). The CDR3 is 17 residues long. CDR3 sequence reads: CASSPEAGGLNTGELFF. Here the CDR3 DNA reads TGTGCTAGCAGCCCAGAAGCAGGGGGCTTGAACACCGGGGAGCTGTTTTTT. Based on the CDR3 plus reference TRBV7-7 and TRBJ2-2, the full variable domain is GAGVSQSPRYKVTKRGQDVTLRCDPISSHATLYWYQQALGQGPEFLTYFNYEAQPDKSGLPSDRFSAERPEGSISTLTIQRTEQRDSAMYRCASSPEAGGLNTGELFFGEGSRLTVL.

This clone was seen more than once but under ten times. V is TRBV28 and J is TRBJ1-1; D gene uncertain. The ends were cut back, 5 bases at V and 0 bases at J, with 13 bases in the middle. This CDR3 is 15 amino acids long. Per the germline V gene, CDR1 is MDHEN and CDR2 is SYDVKM. CDR3 in amino acids: CASSGSNSMNTEAFF. DNA of the CDR3: TGTGCCAGCAGTGGTAGTAATTCGATGAACACTGAAGCTTTCTTT.

The chain recombines TRBV6-5 with TRBJ2-3, with TRBD1 identical over 7 bases. Germline CDR1 MNHEY, CDR2 SVGAGI. The CDR3 contains 15 residues. With 8 bases clipped from V and 2 bases from J, the junction kept 10 bases outside the gene matches. This CDR3 is CASSRQGVNTDTQYF. In DNA, the CDR3 is TGTGCCAGCTCTCGTCAGGGGGTTAACACAGATACGCAGTATTTT.

This chain connects TRBV27 to TRBJ1-1; TRBD1 is a possible D gene (5 bases). From germline, CDR1 is MNHEY and CDR2 SMNVEV (reference sequence). Trimming stripped 5 bases from V and 5 bases from J, with 12 bases between. This CDR3 is 13 amino acids long. The CDR3 protein is CASSQTQGTEAFF. CDR3 coding DNA: TGTGCCAGCAGTCAAACCCAGGGAACTGAAGCTTTCTTT.

The rearrangement links TRBV12-3 or TRBV12-4 to TRBJ2-7, with D uncertain. The CDR3 is made up of 13 amino acids. V dropped 5 bases and J dropped 7 bases, with 15 bases sitting between them. Here the CDR3 reads CASSPFGFEEQYF. The CDR3 region has the DNA TGTGCCAGCAGTCCCTTCGGGTTTGAGGAGCAGTACTTC.

CDR3 sequence: CAWSMGQYGYTF. CDR3 DNA sequence: TGTGCCTGGAGTATGGGACAGTATGGCTACACCTTC. The chain has TRBV30 and TRBJ1-2; 7 bases are shared with TRBD1. CDR1 is GTSNPN, CDR2 SVGIG, per germline (reference sequence). Trimming took 2 bases from V and 5 from J; bases not matched to a gene: 2. The CDR3 length is 12 residues.

This rearrangement joins TRBV4-1 to TRBJ2-7, with a tentative D call TRBD2 (7 bases). CDR3 length: 16 residues. Germline-derived CDR1 and CDR2 are MGHRA and YSYEKL. Trimming cost V 0 bases and J 0 bases, with 12 bases left between them. In nucleotides, the CDR3 is TGCGCCAGCAGCCAAGAAAGGGGGGGGGTCTCCTACGAGCAGTACTTC. Protein sequence: CASSQERGGVSYEQYF.

The V call is TRBV2, the J call TRBJ2-5; tentative D call: TRBD2 (5 bases). Deletions cut 7 bases from V and 5 bases from J, with 14 bases between. The CDR3 length is 13 residues. Germline V gene data show CDR1 as SNHLY and CDR2 as FYNNEI. The CDR3 nucleotides read TGTGCCAGCAAGAGGACCTCGGGGGAGACCCAGTACTTC. Encoded protein: CASKRTSGETQYF.

This chain links TRBV6-5 with TRBJ1-4; D unclear. V shed 8 bases and J shed 4 bases, with 5 bases lying between them. CDR3 length: 11 amino acids. The germline V gene has CDR1 MNHEY and CDR2 SVGAGI. Written as DNA, the CDR3 is TGTGCCAGCGCAGATAATGAAAAACTGTTTTTT. Translated, it gives CASADNEKLFF.

The chain recombines TRBV5-6 with TRBJ1-1; D uncertain. The V end was cut by 0 bases, the J end by 6 bases, with 6 bases between. Germline lookup yields CDR1 SGHDT and CDR2 YYEEEE. CDR3 size: 12 residues. The CDR3 DNA is TGTGCCAGCAGCTTGGGAGAGGCTGAAGCTTTCTTT. Protein product: CASSLGEAEAFF. Based on the CDR3 plus reference TRBV5-6 and TRBJ1-1, the full variable domain is DAGVTQSPTHLIKTRGQQVTLRCSPKSGHDTVSWYQQALGQGPQFIFQYYEEEERQRGNFPDRFSGHQFPNYSSELNVNALLLGDSALYLCASSLGEAEAFFGQGTRLTVV.